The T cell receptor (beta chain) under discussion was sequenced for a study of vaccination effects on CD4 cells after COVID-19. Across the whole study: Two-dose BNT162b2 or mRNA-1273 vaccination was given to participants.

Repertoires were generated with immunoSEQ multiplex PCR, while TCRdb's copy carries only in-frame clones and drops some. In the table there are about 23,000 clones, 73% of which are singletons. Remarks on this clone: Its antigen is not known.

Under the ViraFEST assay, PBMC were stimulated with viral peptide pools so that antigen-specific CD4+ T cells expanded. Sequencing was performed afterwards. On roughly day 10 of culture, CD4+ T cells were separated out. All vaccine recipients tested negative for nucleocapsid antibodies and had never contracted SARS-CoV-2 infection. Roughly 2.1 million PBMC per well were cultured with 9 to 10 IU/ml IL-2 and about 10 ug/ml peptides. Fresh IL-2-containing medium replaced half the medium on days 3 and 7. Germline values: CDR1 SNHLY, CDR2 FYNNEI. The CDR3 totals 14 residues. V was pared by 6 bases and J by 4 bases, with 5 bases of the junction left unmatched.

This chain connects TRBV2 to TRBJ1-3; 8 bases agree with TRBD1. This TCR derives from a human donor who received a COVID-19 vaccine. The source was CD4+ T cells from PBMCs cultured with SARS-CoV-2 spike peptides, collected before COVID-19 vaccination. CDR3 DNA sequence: TGTGCCAGCAGGACGGACAGGGTCGGAAACACCATATATTTT. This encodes CASRTDRVGNTIYF.